Listed here are 12 T cell receptor beta chains from one sample, sequenced in a study of T cell responses to AZD1222 COVID-19 vaccine. Libraries were prepared by immunoSEQ multiplex PCR; TCRdb keeps only in-frame clonotypes and omits some of them. The table lists 130,000 to 150,000 clones, 90% to 95% of them singletons, with approximately 2% in the top ten. The sample consisted of peripheral blood, taken on day 0 of AZD1222 vaccination. The receptors originated from an adult in good health.

With regard to this clone: Within the sample, other DNA sequences also encode this same CDR3. This sequence joins TRBV9 and TRBJ2-1; D not resolved. The germline CDR1 and CDR2 sequences are SGDLS and YYNGEE. Trimming removed 2 bases at V and 6 bases at J, with 3 bases between. There are 11 residues in the CDR3. The CDR3 here is CASSVSNEQFF. DNA for the CDR3: TGTGCCAGCAGCGTTAGCAATGAGCAGTTCTTC.

The chain employs TRBV2 and TRBJ2-7; 8 bases map to TRBD1. This CDR3 contains 13 residues. Trimming at V came to 7 bases and at J to 2 bases, leaving 4 bases not matched to a gene. Germline V gives CDR1 SNHLY, CDR2 FYNNEI. CDR3 region: CASMKDRAYEQYF. DNA of the CDR3: TGTGCCAGCATGAAGGACAGGGCCTACGAGCAGTACTTC.

In this sample, this clone is medium-sized. V is TRBV5-1 and J is TRBJ2-3, with D maybe TRBD1 (6 bases). Germline values: CDR1 SGHRS, CDR2 YFSETQ. The CDR3 contains 17 residues. Trimming removed 4 bases from V and 1 base from J, with 19 bases in between. In DNA, the CDR3 is TGCGCCAGCAGCCCCAGACAGGCCGGGCCTGGCACAGATACGCAGTATTTT. Its protein product is CASSPRQAGPGTDTQYF.

The chain joins TRBV5-1 to TRBJ1-2; 7 nucleotides align to TRBD1. This CDR3 is built from 13 residues. The V gene end was trimmed by 0 bases and the J gene end by 8 bases; junction bases not matched to a gene: 4. Germline-derived CDR1 and CDR2 are SGHRS and YFSETQ. Here the CDR3 reads CASSLATGAGYTF. The CDR3 coding sequence is TGCGCCAGCAGCTTGGCCACAGGGGCCGGCTACACCTTC. Variable domain in full (rest from reference TRBV5-1 and TRBJ1-2): KAGVTQTPRYLIKTRGQQVTLSCSPISGHRSVSWYQQTPGQGLQFLFEYFSETQRNKGNFPGRFSGRQFSNSRSEMNVSTLELGDSALYLCASSLATGAGYTFGSGTRLTVV.

The gene calls are TRBV5-1 and TRBJ2-5, with D uncertain. Germline CDR1 and CDR2: SGHRS and YFSETQ. This CDR3 region has 13 residues. Trimming pared 2 bases from V and 1 base from J, leaving 6 bases between. CDR3 region: CASSLGFQETQYF. DNA for the CDR3: TGCGCCAGCAGCTTAGGGTTCCAAGAGACCCAGTACTTC.

V and J are TRBV5-6 and TRBJ2-3, with unresolved D. The germline V gene has CDR1 SGHDT and CDR2 YYEEEE. V lost 0 bases to trimming and J lost 0 bases, with 11 bases between them. The CDR3 is 16 amino acids. The CDR3 DNA is TGTGCCAGCAGCTTGGGTTCCGGGCTCAGCACAGATACGCAGTATTTT. Protein sequence: CASSLGSGLSTDTQYF.

The V call is TRBV27, the J call TRBJ2-1; 8 bases map to TRBD1. This CDR3 is built from 19 residues. In germline, CDR1 is MNHEY, CDR2 SMNVEV (reference sequence). J gave up 4 bases and V 2 bases, and 16 bases lay outside the gene matches. CDR3 DNA sequence: TGTGCCAGCAGTTTAGGGGCAGGGGGCGACTGGAGCCGGTACAATGAGCAGTTCTTC. Protein sequence: CASSLGAGGDWSRYNEQFF.

The chain links TRBV5-6 to TRBJ1-2; no reliable D call. The V end lost 5 bases, the J end lost 3 bases, and 14 bases lay between the germline ends. Germline V CDR1 and CDR2: SGHDT, YYEEEE. The CDR3 runs to 14 residues. CDR3 sequence: CASSPSGSYYGYTF. The CDR3 DNA sequence: TGTGCCAGCAGTCCCTCAGGTTCCTACTATGGCTACACCTTC.

The CDR3 DNA follows: TGTGCCAGCAGCCCGACAGGGGTTCGAGAGACCCAGTACTTC. It is translated as CASSPTGVRETQYF. The chain is built from TRBV7-2 and TRBJ2-5; 8 nucleotides agree with TRBD1. This CDR3 has 14 amino acids. Germline loops: CDR1 SGHTA, CDR2 FQGNSA. Trimming at V came to 5 bases and at J to 4 bases, leaving 6 bases not matched to a gene.

The chain has TRBV5-6 and TRBJ1-3; TRBD1 might be the D (6 bases). Germline-derived CDR1 and CDR2 are SGHDT and YYEEEE. V was cut by 2 bases and J by 4 bases, with 22 bases left in between. The CDR3 spans 18 residues. CDR3 residues: CASSFGIGGREGGNTIYF. CDR3 coding DNA: TGTGCCAGCAGCTTTGGTATCGGGGGCCGGGAAGGCGGAAACACCATATATTTT.

The chain combines TRBV30 with TRBJ1-5; TRBD1 agrees at 7 bases. The V gene end was trimmed by 1 base and the J gene end by 1 base; junction bases not matched to a gene: 1. In germline, CDR1 is GTSNPN, CDR2 SVGIG (reference sequence). This CDR3 spans 14 amino acids. CDR3 DNA sequence: TGTGCCTGGAGTGACAGGGGAAGCAATCAGCCCCAGCATTTT. As protein: CAWSDRGSNQPQHF.

The chain carries TRBV7-3 and TRBJ1-1, with TRBD1 identical over 8 bases. Looked up from germline, CDR1 is SGHTA and CDR2 is FQGTGA. This CDR3 region has 16 residues. With 5 bases clipped from V and 4 bases from J, the junction kept 12 bases outside the gene matches. The CDR3 nucleotides read TGTGCCAGCAGCCCAACCATACAGGGGGGTCGCACTGAAGCTTTCTTT. This encodes CASSPTIQGGRTEAFF.